Listed here is a single T cell receptor beta chain. PCR was performed using 60 Vbeta and 13 Jbeta primers. Generated by immunoSEQ multiplex PCR, the TCRdb table keeps only in-frame clones and is missing some. The listing contains roughly 100,000 clones. This sample stems from a study of cytomegalovirus exposure and HLA in healthy donors. Trimming left V 3 bases short and J 0 bases short, with 5 bases between. This CDR3 contains 14 residues. CDR1 is MGHRA, CDR2 YSYEKL, per germline. The J gene is TRBJ1-4, the V gene TRBV4-1, with D unresolved. This sequence was found in a man aged 50-60 years in good health and CMV-seronegative. Specimen: PBMCs. The CDR3 region is CASSQHSTNEKLFF. In nucleotides, the CDR3 is TGCGCCAGCAGCCAGCACTCAACTAATGAAAAACTGTTTTTT.